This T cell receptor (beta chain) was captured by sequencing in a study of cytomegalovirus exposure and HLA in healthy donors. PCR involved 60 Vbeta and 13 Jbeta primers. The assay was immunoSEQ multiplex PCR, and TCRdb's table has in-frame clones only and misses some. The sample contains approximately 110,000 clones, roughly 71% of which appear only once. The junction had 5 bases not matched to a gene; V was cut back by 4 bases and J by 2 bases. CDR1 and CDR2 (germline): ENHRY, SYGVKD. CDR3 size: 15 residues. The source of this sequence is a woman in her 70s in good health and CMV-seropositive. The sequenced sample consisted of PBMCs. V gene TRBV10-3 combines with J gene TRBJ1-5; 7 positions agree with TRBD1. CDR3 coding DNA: TGTGCCATCAGTGCGACAGGGTTCGGCAATCAGCCCCAGCATTTT. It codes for CAISATGFGNQPQHF.